Each of the 19 T cell receptor beta chains below was sequenced from the same sample in a study of T cell clonality in common variable immunodeficiency. Using immunoSEQ multiplex PCR, the repertoire was profiled, and TCRdb retains in-frame clones only, with some absent. This sample carries tens of thousands of clones, none of them present only once. The sample consisted of peripheral blood mononuclear cells. These receptors all stem from a person aged 18 to 69 in good health.

In its sample, this clone was seen many times. The CDR3 is cut off 3 residues early in the read; its end comes from the germline J gene. This chain links TRBV11-1 with TRBJ2-7; D may be TRBD1 (5 bases). Trimming left V 5 bases short and J 2 bases short, with 10 bases between. CDR1 is SGHAT and CDR2 is FQDESV in the germline V gene (reference sequence). The CDR3 runs to 13 residues. The CDR3 loop is CASSGAATYEQYF. The CDR3 DNA, read in part, is TGTGCCAGCAGCGGGGCAGCAACCTACGAG.

In this sample, this clone turned up many times. The read stops 3 residues short of the end of the CDR3; the missing end is completed from the germline J gene. The genes are TRBV19 and TRBJ1-1; D unresolved. The CDR3 totals 15 residues. CDR1 is LNHDA, CDR2 SQIVND, per germline (reference sequence). V was pared by 5 bases and J by 2 bases, with 15 bases between. The sequenced CDR3 bases are TGTGCCAGTAGTGTCGGGTTCATTGGAAACACTGAA. Translation gives CASSVGFIGNTE. The full-length CDR3 reads as CASSVGFIGNTEAFF.

With regard to this clone: The read ends 3 residues shy of where the CDR3 ends; the end is completed using the germline J gene. V gene TRBV18 combines with J gene TRBJ1-2, with 8 bases identical to TRBD1. The ends lost 3 bases at V and 7 bases at J; junction bases unmatched: 7. The CDR3 runs 14 residues. Germline CDR1 and CDR2: KGHSH and LQKENI. CDR3 residues: CASSPQDRVGGYTF. The sequenced part of the CDR3 DNA is TGTGCCAGCTCACCCCAGGACAGGGTAGGTGGC.

This clone was seen at least ten times. The read ends 3 residues early relative to the CDR3; the germline J gene fills the gap. The rearrangement uses TRBV20-1 and TRBJ2-7, with 8 bases that match TRBD2. The length of the CDR3 is 14 residues. Trimming took 6 bases from V and 5 from J; bases not matched to a gene: 12. Germline V gene data show CDR1 as DFQATT and CDR2 as SNEGSKA (reference sequence). CDR3 bases read: TGCAGTGCCCCGGGGGGGGGCGGACGGAACGAG. This sequence encodes CSAPGGGGRNE. The CDR3, in full, reads CSAPGGGGRNEQYF.

This clone has at least ten counts. The observed sequence ends 3 residues before the CDR3 terminus, with the missing tail filled in from the germline J gene. The chain carries TRBV20-1 and TRBJ2-5; TRBD1 matches at 7 bases. The CDR3 covers 13 residues. Germline V gene lookup returns CDR1 DFQATT and CDR2 SNEGSKA (reference sequence). Trimming cost V 3 bases and J 1 base; bases outside gene matches: 2. The sequenced part of the CDR3 DNA is TGCAGTGCTAGGGGGGACAGCCAAGAGACC. Residues: CSARGDSQET. The entire CDR3 is CSARGDSQETQYF.

The sample holds many counts of this clone. Sequencing ends 3 residues short of the CDR3 end; the germline J gene provides the rest. The identical CDR3 is also encoded by other nucleotide sequences in the sample. This chain links TRBV7-9 with TRBJ1-4, with a weak D call TRBD1 (5 bases). This CDR3 has 14 amino acids. Looked up from germline, CDR1 is SEHNR and CDR2 is FQNEAQ (reference sequence). Trimming took 1 base from V and 4 from J, leaving 7 bases between them. The part of the CDR3 DNA that was read is TGTGCCAGCAGCTTAGGGCAGGGTAATGAAAAA. Residues: CASSLGQGNEK. The whole CDR3 is CASSLGQGNEKLFF.

This clone has more than one count but fewer than ten. The read ends 3 residues shy of where the CDR3 ends; the end is completed using the germline J gene. This sequence joins TRBV7-2 and TRBJ2-3, with a tentative D call TRBD1 (5 bases). Germline-derived CDR1 and CDR2 are SGHTA and FQGNSA. The CDR3 is made up of 14 amino acids. Incomplete CDR3 DNA: TGTGCCAGCGCTCTAGGGGCCCTAAAAGAGACG. Encoded protein: CASALGALKET. Given in full, the CDR3 is CASALGALKETQYF.

The sample holds a few counts of this clone. A junction end diverges from the germline sequence, so it may reflect a read error. The read finishes 3 residues shy of the CDR3 end, and the germline J gene is used to complete it. The chain carries TRBV7-2 and TRBJ2-1, with 12 positions matching TRBD2. The CDR3 sequence is 13 residues long. From germline, CDR1 is SGHTA and CDR2 FQGNSA. Here the CDR3 reads CASSLAGGNEQFF. The sequenced part of the CDR3 DNA is TGTGCCAGCAGCCTAGCGGGGGGGAATGAG. Combining the CDR3 with reference TRBV7-2 and TRBJ2-1 gives the whole variable domain GAGVSQSPSNKVTEKGKDVELRCDPISGHTALYWYRQSLGQGLEFLIYFQGNSAPDKSGLPSDRFSAERTGGSVSTLTIQRTQQEDSAVYLCASSLAGGNEQFFGPGTRLTVL.

Worth noting for this clone: The junction departs from the called germline gene at one end, perhaps through a read error. The read falls 3 residues short of the CDR3 end, and the missing part is taken from the germline J gene. The J gene is TRBJ1-3, the V gene TRBV20-1; a possible D gene is TRBD1 (5 bases). The V gene's germline CDR1 is DFQATT and CDR2 SNEGSKA (reference sequence). This CDR3 spans 15 amino acids. The CDR3 is CSARASGGSMHTIYF. Partial CDR3 DNA: TGCAGTGCTAGAGCAAGCGGGGGGTCTATGCACACG.

For this clone: An end of the junction differs from the germline gene, which may be a read error. The read stops 3 residues short of the end of the CDR3; the missing end is completed from the germline J gene. This CDR3 is also generated by other DNA sequences in the sample. The V gene is TRBV19, the J gene TRBJ1-1; D possibly corresponds to TRBD1 (5 bases). Germline V CDR1 and CDR2: LNHDA, SQIVND (reference sequence). The CDR3 is made up of 13 amino acids. The sequenced part of the CDR3 DNA is TGTGCCAGTAGACGCGGGGGATACACCGAA. This encodes CASRRGGYTE. The entire CDR3 protein reads CASRRGGYTEAFF.

Many counts were recorded for this clone. The read comes to an end 3 residues before the CDR3 does, leaving the germline J gene to fill in the end. This chain links TRBV7-8 with TRBJ2-7; 8 bases line up with TRBD2. This CDR3 has 14 amino acids. V shed 1 base, J shed 4 bases, and the junction held 3 bases outside the gene matches. Germline CDR1 and CDR2: SGHVS and FQNEAQ. The CDR3 here is CASSLGLASYEQYF. Partial CDR3 DNA: TGTGCCAGCAGCTTAGGACTAGCGAGTTACGAG.

This clone was found many times. The CDR3 end is not reached by the read, which stops 3 residues before it; the germline J gene fills it in. V usage is TRBV29-1 and J usage is TRBJ2-3, with 8 bases identical to TRBD2. The V gene's germline CDR1 is SQVTM and CDR2 ANQGSEA. This CDR3 comprises 14 residues. J gave up 3 bases and V 7 bases, and 9 bases lay outside the gene matches. CDR3: CSGLAGIGTDTQYF. Incomplete CDR3 DNA: TGCAGCGGGTTAGCGGGAATCGGTACAGATACG.

The sample holds many counts of this clone. The read gets to within 3 residues of the CDR3 end, and the germline J gene fills in the rest. The V and J genes are TRBV20-1 and TRBJ1-2, with D tentatively TRBD1 (5 bases). The CDR3 spans 12 residues. The germline gives CDR1 DFQATT, CDR2 SNEGSKA (reference sequence). This CDR3 is CRGGRANYGYTF. The part of the CDR3 DNA that was read is TGCAGGGGGGGTAGAGCTAACTATGGC.

For this clone: The CDR3 is cut off 3 residues early in the read; its end comes from the germline J gene. The chain combines TRBV6-2 or TRBV6-3 with TRBJ1-2, with 7 bases identical to TRBD1. Germline V gives CDR1 MNHEY, CDR2 SVGEGT. This CDR3 comprises 10 residues. CDR3 amino acids: CASGDSWYTF. Partial CDR3 DNA: TGTGCCAGCGGGGACAGTTGG.

Comments on this clone: Coverage ceases 3 residues before the CDR3 finishes, and the germline J gene fills in the end. The chain links TRBV30 to TRBJ1-1; D might be TRBD1 (5 bases). Trimming shortened V by 3 bases and J by 0 bases, and 14 bases separated the two germline ends. From germline, CDR1 is GTSNPN and CDR2 SVGIG (reference sequence). This CDR3 contains 15 residues. The CDR3 DNA, read in part, is TGTGCCTGGAGATTGGGAGGGGCCATGAACACTGAA. It translates to CAWRLGGAMNTE. The entire CDR3 is CAWRLGGAMNTEAFF.

Notes on this clone: Read data end 3 residues before the CDR3 end; the end is taken from the germline J gene. The chain couples TRBV7-2 to TRBJ2-1; 9 bases fit TRBD2. The CDR3 consists of 14 residues. Germline V gene sequence: CDR1 SGHTA, CDR2 FQGNSA. The V segment lost 3 bases and the J segment 8 bases; nucleotides outside the gene matches: 5. The sequenced CDR3 bases are TGTGCCAGCAGCTTTGGGACTAGCCGGGATGAG. This codes for CASSFGTSRDE. The whole CDR3 protein is CASSFGTSRDEQFF.

In the case of this clone: The read stops 3 residues short of the end of the CDR3; the missing end is completed from the germline J gene. V usage is TRBV11-2 and J usage is TRBJ1-4; D not resolved. Germline CDR1 is SGHAT and CDR2 is FQNNGV. This CDR3 is 14 amino acids long. The CDR3 bases that were read are TGTGCCAGCAGCTTCGGATTAAGGGCCAACGTA. This gives the protein CASSFGLRANV. The whole CDR3 sequence is CASSFGLRANVLFF.

This clone occurred many times. The read falls 3 residues short of the CDR3 end, and the missing part is taken from the germline J gene. This chain uses TRBV18 with TRBJ2-4; D remains ambiguous. CDR3 length: 14 amino acids. CDR1 and CDR2 from the germline V gene are KGHSH and LQKENI. The V end was cut by 2 bases, the J end by 0 bases, with 5 bases between. CDR3 DNA, as far as it was read: TGTGCCAGCTCACCAGAACTAGCCAAAAACATT. Its protein product is CASSPELAKNI. The full-length CDR3 reads as CASSPELAKNIQYF.

This clone appeared many times. The read terminates 3 residues before the CDR3 end, so the remaining end is supplied by the germline J gene. The chain joins TRBV11-2 to TRBJ1-1, with TRBD1 as a possible D gene (5 bases). The CDR3 is 14 amino acids. CDR1 and CDR2 (germline): SGHAT, FQNNGV. Trimming removed 5 bases from V and 2 bases from J, with 12 bases in between. The covered CDR3 bases are TGTGCCAGCAGCCCCGGTTGGGGCAACACTGAA. It translates to CASSPGWGNTE. The entire CDR3 sequence reads CASSPGWGNTEAFF.